This is a list of T cell receptor beta chains from one sample in a study of radiation and T cells in renal cell carcinoma. TCRdb keeps only in-frame clones here, not all; method: immunoSEQ multiplex PCR. The repertoire includes about 20,000 clones, approximately 80% of them detected once, and roughly 39% sits in the top ten. The input for sequencing was blood, taken from a patient whose treatment included radiotherapy and nephrectomy. The receptors stem from a man between 60 and 75 years old with renal cell carcinoma. Both conserved end residues are trimmed from each CDR3. D genes are given only for firm matches. Part of the rows lack a size; the others show once, few, many or a class for expanded clones.

CDR3 protein	V gene	D gene	J gene	clone size
ATRTGQETQY	TRBV6-5	TRBD1	TRBJ2-5	NA
ASSPPGSRGVYEQF	TRBV18	NA	TRBJ2-1	NA
ASSQGFAGTSDTQY	TRBV4-3	NA	TRBJ2-3	NA
ASSEQTSSYEQY	TRBV2	NA	TRBJ2-7	NA
ASREQGANYGYT	TRBV2	TRBD1	TRBJ1-2	NA
ASSDVLPVEQY	TRBV2	NA	TRBJ2-7	NA
ASSQDGLAINEQF	TRBV4-3	NA	TRBJ2-1	few
ASSVYDGKLF	TRBV10-2	NA	TRBJ1-4	NA
ASSLRLYGYT	TRBV28	NA	TRBJ1-2	many
ASSLDGRGAF	TRBV7-3	NA	TRBJ1-1	NA
ASSQEWTTQYNEQF	TRBV4-2	NA	TRBJ2-1	NA
ASSLDPSSYNEQF	TRBV7-2	NA	TRBJ2-1	NA
ASSLGPWDSEGQY	TRBV5-6	NA	TRBJ2-3	once
ASQLRTQNTEAF	TRBV7-9	NA	TRBJ1-1	NA
SVEGLAGTEQY	TRBV29-1	TRBD2	TRBJ2-7	NA
ASSPPNFYGYT	TRBV18	NA	TRBJ1-2	NA
ASSPPRGTYEQY	TRBV18	NA	TRBJ2-7	NA
ASSLNLYNEQF	TRBV27	NA	TRBJ2-1	NA
ASSSEGQGPRTQY	TRBV6-5	TRBD1	TRBJ2-3	NA
ASSRDSPLH	TRBV2	NA	TRBJ1-6	NA
ASSSSRDSFVYEQY	TRBV21-1	NA	TRBJ2-7	NA
ASSLGGQTSNYGYT	TRBV5-1	TRBD1	TRBJ1-2	NA
ASSQTGGNEQF	TRBV18	TRBD1	TRBJ2-1	NA
ASSLRNLGLYEQY	TRBV7-2	NA	TRBJ2-7	NA
ASSQVGADRVFKANTEAF	TRBV14	TRBD1	TRBJ1-1	NA
ASSFSTNTEAF	TRBV5-5	NA	TRBJ1-1	NA
SVDRSGDNEQF	TRBV29-1	NA	TRBJ2-1	NA
ASSPTIGHNEQF	TRBV7-2	NA	TRBJ2-1	NA
ASSQRMGGTYEQY	TRBV5-1	TRBD2	TRBJ2-7	NA
ASSGRDPLGYEQF	TRBV9	NA	TRBJ2-1	NA
ASSLPQRLAGVADTQY	TRBV7-9	TRBD2	TRBJ2-3	NA
ASWEPGSNNEKLF	TRBV10-3	NA	TRBJ1-4	NA
SASGSYNEQF	TRBV29-1	TRBD2	TRBJ2-1	NA
ASSQDWTSGKYEQF	TRBV4-2	TRBD2	TRBJ2-1	NA
ASSLTGGTEAF	TRBV11-1	NA	TRBJ1-1	NA
ASSEAGSQGFQETQY	TRBV25-1	NA	TRBJ2-5	NA
AISEGLAGEIDTQY	TRBV10-3	TRBD2	TRBJ2-3	NA
ASSLRGGQGAVGTGELF	TRBV7-7	TRBD1	TRBJ2-2	NA
ASSEGEFTEAF	TRBV10-1	NA	TRBJ1-1	NA
ASSTDSGANVLT	TRBV5-1	NA	TRBJ2-6	NA
ASRFGGEQF	TRBV19	NA	TRBJ2-1	NA
ASSLEDSPLGNEQF	TRBV5-5	NA	TRBJ2-1	few
ASSQAVRSSYEQY	TRBV4-3	NA	TRBJ2-7	few
ATRDRERDTQY	TRBV15	TRBD1	TRBJ2-3	few
ASASGWYNEQF	TRBV27	NA	TRBJ2-1	NA
ASSHPPQETQY	TRBV7-9	NA	TRBJ2-5	NA
ASSSLGGGYEQY	TRBV6-6	TRBD2	TRBJ2-7	once
ASSLRVAGATPREQY	TRBV7-2	TRBD2	TRBJ2-7	NA
ASGLGDRLGEQF	TRBV12-5	TRBD1	TRBJ2-1	NA
SVRTGVGGYT	TRBV29-1	TRBD1	TRBJ1-2	NA
ATWGAGTGELF	TRBV19	NA	TRBJ2-2	NA